This TCR beta chain was documented in a study of blood T cells in healthy people across ages. Overall study: Capture by template switching was about one barcoded beta molecule per two T cells.

The CDR3 consists of 16 residues. Germline V CDR1 and CDR2: SEHNR, FQNEAQ (reference sequence). V gave up 0 bases and J gave up 4 bases, with 12 bases separating them. A sample-barcoded 5' primer and a J-beta primer mix were used in a second PCR of about 7 to 12 cycles. One entry per CDR3 protein results from TCRdb running MiXCR on the 5' RACE reads. This sample yields some 760,000 distinct CDR3 sequences, of which 20% to 25% are seen a single time; roughly 9% belongs to the top ten. The table lists this clonotype with a few counts. Separately, the same data were catalogued under a study of T cells of mothers and their children. That report adds: There were over 8.5 million TCR beta CDR3 reads from each mother and 2.5 million to 3.5 million from each child. Overlap measured in related mother-child pairs was slightly, non-significantly higher than in unrelated pairs.

This chain connects TRBV7-9 to TRBJ1-4, with D possibly matching TRBD1 (6 bases). The clonotype was recovered from a boy between 10 and 17 years old in good health. Sequenced input: blood. CDR3 region: CASSLAKGGSNEKLFF. The CDR3 DNA sequence: TGTGCCAGCAGCTTAGCTAAAGGGGGAAGTAATGAAAAACTGTTTTTT.